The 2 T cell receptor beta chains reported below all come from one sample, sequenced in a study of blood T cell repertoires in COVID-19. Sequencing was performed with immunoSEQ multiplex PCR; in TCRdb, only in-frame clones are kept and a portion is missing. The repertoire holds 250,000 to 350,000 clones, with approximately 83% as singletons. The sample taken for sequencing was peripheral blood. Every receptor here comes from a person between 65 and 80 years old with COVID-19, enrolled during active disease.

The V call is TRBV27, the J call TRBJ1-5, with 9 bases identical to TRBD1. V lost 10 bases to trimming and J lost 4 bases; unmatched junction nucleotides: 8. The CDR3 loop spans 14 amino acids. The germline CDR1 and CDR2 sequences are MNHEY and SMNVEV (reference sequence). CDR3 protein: CATKAGTGNQPQHF. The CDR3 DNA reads TGTGCCACCAAAGCCGGGACAGGGAATCAGCCCCAGCATTTT.

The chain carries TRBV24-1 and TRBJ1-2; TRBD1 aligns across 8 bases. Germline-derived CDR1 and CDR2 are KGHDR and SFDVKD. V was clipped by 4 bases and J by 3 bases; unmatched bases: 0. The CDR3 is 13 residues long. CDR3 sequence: CATSEGQDYGYTF. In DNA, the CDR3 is TGTGCCACCAGTGAGGGACAGGACTATGGCTACACCTTC.